This is a list of T cell receptor beta chains from one sample in a study of control samples from healthy donors and cancer patients. Measured with immunoSEQ multiplex PCR; TCRdb has only the in-frame clones, and not every one. The sample lists 95,000 to 150,000 clones; approximately 88% were seen once. Sequenced sample: blood. The receptors stem from a man aged 35 to 55 in good health. The CDR3 runs from the conserved cysteine through the conserved F or W. Each record gives: clone size, J gene, V gene, D gene, CDR3 DNA, CDR3 protein. The D gene is left open where the match is weak. Size is stated for part of the rows, as once, few or many counts, or as a class when the clone is expanded.

>.|TRBJ2-7|TRBV13|TRBD1
TGTGCCAGCAGCACCCTTAGTGGCCGGGACAGGGTCATCCACGAGCAGTACTTC
CASSTLSGRDRVIHEQYF
>.|TRBJ2-5|TRBV7-9|.
TGTGCCAGCAGCATAGGGGGAGGGGCCAGCCTCCTCGGAGAGACCCAGTACTTC
CASSIGGGASLLGETQYF
>.|TRBJ2-2|TRBV5-1|TRBD1
TGCGCCAGCAGCCCGGAGAGGGGGCAGACCGGGGAGCTGTTTTTT
CASSPERGQTGELFF
>.|TRBJ2-2|TRBV18|.
TGTGCCAGCTCACCACAAGGGACCGGGGAGCTGTTTTTT
CASSPQGTGELFF
>.|TRBJ2-7|TRBV15|.
TGTGCCACCAGAGGAGGGGCCCTCGAGCAGTACTTC
CATRGGALEQYF
>.|TRBJ1-5|TRBV15|.
TGTGCCACCAACCGACAGGAGAATCAGCCCCAGCATTTT
CATNRQENQPQHF
>.|TRBJ1-3|TRBV5-1|.
TGCGCCAAAGGCCAGGGCCCCCCTTCTGGAAACACCATATATTTT
CAKGQGPPSGNTIYF
>few|TRBJ1-5|TRBV11-2|.
TGTGCCAGCAGCTTAGACTCAGGTAACAATCAGCCCCAGCATTTT
CASSLDSGNNQPQHF
>few|TRBJ1-2|TRBV5-5|.
TGTGCCAGCAGCTTCCTCGATAGGGGACTCTCTAACTATGGCTACACCTTC
CASSFLDRGLSNYGYTF
>.|TRBJ2-3|TRBV15|TRBD1
TGTGCCACCAGCAGAGATATAGCAGGGGGTCACACAGATACGCAGTATTTT
CATSRDIAGGHTDTQYF
>.|TRBJ2-1|TRBV30|TRBD1
TGTGCCTGGACTGGGGACAGGGGGGGCTACAATGAGCAGTTCTTC
CAWTGDRGGYNEQFF
>.|TRBJ1-6|TRBV19|.
TGTGCCTCCCGGGGCAGGGAGAGAGGGAATTCACCCCTCCACTTT
CASRGRERGNSPLHF
>once|TRBJ2-1|TRBV5-4|.
TGTGCCAGCAGCTCAACTAGTTTCAATGAGCAGTTCTTC
CASSSTSFNEQFF
>.|TRBJ2-1|TRBV19|.
TGTGCCAGTAGTCCTCAGGGGAATGAGCAGTTCTTC
CASSPQGNEQFF
>.|TRBJ1-5|TRBV7-2|TRBD1
TGTGCCAGCAGCCCACAGGGGGCTACGGGTCAGCCCCAGCATTTT
CASSPQGATGQPQHF
>few|TRBJ2-3|TRBV9|.
TGTGCCAGCAGCGTAGCCTCCCTCGGCACAGATACGCAGTATTTT
CASSVASLGTDTQYF
>.|TRBJ1-5|TRBV6-6|.
TGTGCCAGCAGTCCCGGGTTGGACAGATATAGCAATCAGCCCCAGCATTTT
CASSPGLDRYSNQPQHF
>.|TRBJ2-5|TRBV5-1|.
TGCGCCAGCAGCCCCTACCCGACAGGCCCGGTCCTCCAAGAGACCCAGTACTTC
CASSPYPTGPVLQETQYF
>once|TRBJ2-7|TRBV2|.
TGTGCCAGCAGTGAGACTAGAACCTACGAGCAGTACTTC
CASSETRTYEQYF
>.|TRBJ2-4|TRBV7-8|.
TGTGCCAGCAGCTTAGTCGGCAATCCGAACATTCAGTACTTC
CASSLVGNPNIQYF
>.|TRBJ2-7|TRBV5-1|.
TGCGCCAGCAGCTCGGCTGGGGCTAGAGAGAGATCCTACGAGCAGTACTTC
CASSSAGARERSYEQYF
>.|TRBJ2-1|TRBV10-3|TRBD2
TGTGCCATCAAATCACTAGCGGGGGGAATTAATGAGCAGTTCTTC
CAIKSLAGGINEQFF
>few|TRBJ1-5|TRBV19|TRBD1
TGTGCCAGTAGTGCAGGGACAGCAGGTAGCAATCAGCCCCAGCATTTT
CASSAGTAGSNQPQHF
>.|TRBJ2-7|TRBV6-5|TRBD1
TGTGCCAGCAGCGACGCGGACAGGGCCGTCTACGAGCAGTACTTC
CASSDADRAVYEQYF
>.|TRBJ1-4|TRBV5-5|.
TGTGCCAGCAGCTTGTTTCAGGGGCGAAGTGAAAAACTGTTTTTT
CASSLFQGRSEKLFF
>.|TRBJ2-2|TRBV4-2|.
TGTGCCAGCAGCCAAGTTGGCTTCTTTAATTCCACCGGGGAGCTGTTTTTT
CASSQVGFFNSTGELFF
>.|TRBJ1-6|TRBV6-4|TRBD1
TGTGCCAGCAGTTTGGAGACAGGGGTTTCACCCCTCCACTTT
CASSLETGVSPLHF
>once|TRBJ1-4|TRBV3-1/TRBV3-2|TRBD1
TGTGCCAGCAGCCAAGGGGAAGGGACAGGGGAGGAAAAACTGTTTTTT
CASSQGEGTGEEKLFF
>.|TRBJ1-2|TRBV11-3|.
TGTGCCAGCAGCTTCGGGGCTTACTATGGCTACACCTTC
CASSFGAYYGYTF
>.|TRBJ2-1|TRBV30|TRBD2
TGTGCCTGGAGTCGACTAGCGGGGAGCTCCTACAATGAGCAGTTCTTC
CAWSRLAGSSYNEQFF
>.|TRBJ2-7|TRBV3-1/TRBV3-2|.
TGTGCCAGCAGCCAAGTGGTAGGGGGTTCCTCCTACGAGCAGTACTTC
CASSQVVGGSSYEQYF
>.|TRBJ1-5|TRBV5-1|.
TGCGCCAGCAGCTTGGCCGTGGAAGGGCCCCAGCATTTT
CASSLAVEGPQHF
>.|TRBJ1-2|TRBV7-3|TRBD1
TGTGCCAGCAGCTTAAGTGGACAGGGGAGGGATGGCTACACCTTC
CASSLSGQGRDGYTF
>.|TRBJ1-6|TRBV12-3/TRBV12-4|.
TGTGCCAGCAGTTGGTCGGAAAATTCACCCCTCCACTTT
CASSWSENSPLHF
>once|TRBJ1-1|TRBV5-4|.
TGTGCCAGCAGCTCGCGGGGGGGGGCCGAGACTGAAGCTTTCTTT
CASSSRGGAETEAFF
>.|TRBJ2-5|TRBV21-1|.
TGTGCCAGCAGCAAAGAGGGACGGCCCCAAGAGACCCAGTACTTC
CASSKEGRPQETQYF